This T cell receptor (beta chain) was captured in a study of CD8 T cells in Susac syndrome. Random hexamers primed reverse transcription of about 0.5 to 1 ug RNA. Amplification of TCR beta CDR3 was carried out by immunoSEQ multiplex PCR, which covered 54 Vbeta and 13 Jbeta segments. TCRdb reprocessed the immunoSEQ multiplex PCR reads via MiXCR and lists one record per CDR3 protein. The profile shows tens of thousands of distinct CDR3 sequences, around 94% of them singletons. Study-level findings and limits: Susac syndrome CD4+ T cell repertoires showed no clonal expansion.

About this clonotype itself: Its antigen remains unknown.

CDR3 length equals 15 residues. V was pared by 0 bases and J by 10 bases, with 19 bases between. The germline gives CDR1 DFQATT, CDR2 SNEGSKA (reference sequence). Sequencing of TCR beta drew on CD8+ and CD4+ T cells from blood. Susac syndrome patients met recently defined diagnostic criteria for definite or probable disease. J is TRBJ2-4 and V is TRBV20-1; possibly TRBD1 or TRBD2 for D (5 bases each). Sequenced sample: CD4+ T cells from PBMCs. The clonotype comes from a human donor with Susac syndrome. In DNA form, the CDR3 reads TGCAGTGCTAGAGATGGCAGGGCCTCGGGCGGGATTCAGTACTTC. It encodes CSARDGRASGGIQYF.